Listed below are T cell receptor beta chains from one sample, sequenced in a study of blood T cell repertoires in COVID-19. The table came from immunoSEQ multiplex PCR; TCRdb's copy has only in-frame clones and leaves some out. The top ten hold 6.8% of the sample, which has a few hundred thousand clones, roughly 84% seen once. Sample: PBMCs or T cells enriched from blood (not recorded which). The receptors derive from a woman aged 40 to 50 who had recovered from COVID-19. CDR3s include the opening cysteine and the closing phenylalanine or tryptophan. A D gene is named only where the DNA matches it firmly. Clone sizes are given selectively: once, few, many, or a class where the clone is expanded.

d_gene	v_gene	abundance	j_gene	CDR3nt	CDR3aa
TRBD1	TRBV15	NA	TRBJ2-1	TGTGCCACCAACCCTGGACAGGGGGCAGGGAATGAGCAGTTCTTC	CATNPGQGAGNEQFF
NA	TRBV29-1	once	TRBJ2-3	TGCAGCGTTGAATGGGGCAACACAGATACGCAGTATTTT	CSVEWGNTDTQYF
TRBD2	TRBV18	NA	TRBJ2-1	TGTGCCAGCTCGCAACTAGCGGGAGCTTACAATGAGCAGTTCTTC	CASSQLAGAYNEQFF
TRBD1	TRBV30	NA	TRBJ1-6	TGTGCCTGGAGTGGGGACAGTAATTCACCCCTCCACTTT	CAWSGDSNSPLHF
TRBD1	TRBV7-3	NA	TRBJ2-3	TGTGCCAGCAGCCCTCAGACAGGGGGCACAGATACGCAGTATTTT	CASSPQTGGTDTQYF
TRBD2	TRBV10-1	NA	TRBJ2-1	TGCGCCAGCAGTGAATATAGCGGGAGGGGCAATGAGCAGTTCTTC	CASSEYSGRGNEQFF
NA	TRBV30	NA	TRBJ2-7	TGTGCCTGGAGCCCAATGGCAGGGACTGTCCACGAGCAGTACTTC	CAWSPMAGTVHEQYF
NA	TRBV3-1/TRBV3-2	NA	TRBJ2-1	TGTGCCAGCAGCCAACTTAGGGGGGAGCAGTTCTTC	CASSQLRGEQFF
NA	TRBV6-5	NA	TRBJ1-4	TGTGCCAGCAGCCAGGGTCCCGGACATGAAAAACTGTTTTTT	CASSQGPGHEKLFF
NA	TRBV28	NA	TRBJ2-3	TGTGCCAGCAGTTCCCGGGGGGCCCGACGGCGTTTAGATACGCAGTATTTT	CASSSRGARRRLDTQYF
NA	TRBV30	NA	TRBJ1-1	TGTGCCTGGAGTTCTGTGACAGTCTTTAACGGTCTGGGCACTGAAGCTTTCTTT	CAWSSVTVFNGLGTEAFF
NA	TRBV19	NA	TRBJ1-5	TGTGCCAGTAGTATGGTGGAACGGGCCGAGGTAGCAATCAGGGGCCAGCATTTT	CASSMVERAEVAIRGQHF
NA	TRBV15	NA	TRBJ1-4	TGTGCCACCAGCAGAGATTTGAGGGCCGCTAATGAAAAACTGTTTTTT	CATSRDLRAANEKLFF
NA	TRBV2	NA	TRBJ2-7	TGTGCCAGCAGTGGCGATCACTACGAGCAGTACTTC	CASSGDHYEQYF
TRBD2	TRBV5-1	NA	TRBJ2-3	TGCGCCAGCAGCTTTTTTAGCGGGAGTACAGATACGCAGTATTTT	CASSFFSGSTDTQYF
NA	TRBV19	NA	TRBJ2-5	TGTGCCAGTAGTCTTTCGGGGACCCAGTACTTC	CASSLSGTQYF
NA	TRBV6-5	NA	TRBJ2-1	TGTGCCAGCAGAGAGACTGACCGCAATGAGCAGTTCTTC	CASRETDRNEQFF
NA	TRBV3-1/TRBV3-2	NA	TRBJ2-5	TGTGCCAGCAGCCAAGAATCCGGACTACATCGGCAAGAGACCCAGTACTTC	CASSQESGLHRQETQYF
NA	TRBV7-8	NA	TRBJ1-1	TGTGCCAGCACACAGAATTTGAACACTGAAGCTTTCTTT	CASTQNLNTEAFF
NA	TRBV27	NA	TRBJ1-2	TGTGCCAGCAGTTTACAGGGGTTCTATGGCTACACCTTC	CASSLQGFYGYTF
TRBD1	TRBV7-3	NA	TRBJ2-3	TGTGCCAGCAGCTTAGACAGGGCCCCAGATACGCAGTATTTT	CASSLDRAPDTQYF
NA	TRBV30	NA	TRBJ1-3	TGTGCCTGGAGTGTACGAGGAGGGAACACCATATATTTT	CAWSVRGGNTIYF
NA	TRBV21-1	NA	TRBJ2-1	TGTGCCAGCAGGACTAGCCCTGGGGGTGAGCAGTTCTTC	CASRTSPGGEQFF
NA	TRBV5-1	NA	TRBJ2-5	TGCGCCAGCAGCTCGCAGGGCCCCAGGGAGACCCAGTACTTC	CASSSQGPRETQYF
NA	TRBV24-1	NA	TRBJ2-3	TGTGCCACCAGTGACCCCAAGGTCGGCGGGCTCCGCACAGATACGCAGTATTTT	CATSDPKVGGLRTDTQYF
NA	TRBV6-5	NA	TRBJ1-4	TGTGCCAGCAGCCCGGGCTCCTGGAGGGAAAAACTGTTTTTT	CASSPGSWREKLFF
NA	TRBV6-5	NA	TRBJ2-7	TGTGCCAGCAGTTACTCGCTAACAGTTTCAACCTACGAGCAGTACTTC	CASSYSLTVSTYEQYF
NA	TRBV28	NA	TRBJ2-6	TGTGCCAGCAGTCCAACAGGAAACTCTGGGGCCAACGTCCTGACTTTC	CASSPTGNSGANVLTF
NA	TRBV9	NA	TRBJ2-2	TGTGCCAGCAGCGTAGAGGGAATGGGAGCCGGGGAGCTGTTTTTT	CASSVEGMGAGELFF
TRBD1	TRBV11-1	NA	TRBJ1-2	TGTGCCAGCAGCCTGACAGGGGGAGCGAATGGCTACACCTTC	CASSLTGGANGYTF
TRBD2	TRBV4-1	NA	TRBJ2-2	TGCGCCAGCAGCCAAGACGGTTCTGCGGGAGACACCGGGGAGCTGTTTTTT	CASSQDGSAGDTGELFF
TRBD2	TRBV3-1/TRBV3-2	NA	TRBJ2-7	TGTGCCAGCTCCCCGACTAGCCAACGATCAGAGCAGTACTTC	CASSPTSQRSEQYF
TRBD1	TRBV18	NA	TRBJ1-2	TGTGCCAGCTCTCTGGACAGGAACTATGGCTACACCTTC	CASSLDRNYGYTF
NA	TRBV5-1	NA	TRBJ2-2	TGCGCCAGCAGACCCGAGTGGTCCGGGGAGCTGTTTTTT	CASRPEWSGELFF
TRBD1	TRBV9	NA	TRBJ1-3	TGTGCCAGCAGCGTAGACAGGGGAGGATACGGAAACACCATATATTTT	CASSVDRGGYGNTIYF
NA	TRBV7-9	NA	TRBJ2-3	TGTGCCAGCAGCCCACGTAGGGGAACCCCCACAGATACGCAGTATTTT	CASSPRRGTPTDTQYF
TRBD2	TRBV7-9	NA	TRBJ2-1	TGTGCCAGCAGCCGGGCGGGACTAGCGGGAGGGCCTTCCTACAATGAGCAGTTCTTC	CASSRAGLAGGPSYNEQFF
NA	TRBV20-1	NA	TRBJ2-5	TGCAGGTCCGAGGGCCCCGAGACCCAGTACTTC	CRSEGPETQYF
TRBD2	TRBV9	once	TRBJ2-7	TGTGCCAGCAGCGTAGTGGAGGGGACTAGCGGGAGGTCTAAGGACGAGCAGTACTTC	CASSVVEGTSGRSKDEQYF
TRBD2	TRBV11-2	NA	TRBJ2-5	TGTGCCAGCAGCCCTGGACTAGCGGGGACAGAGACCCAGTACTTC	CASSPGLAGTETQYF
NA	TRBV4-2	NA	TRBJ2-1	TGTGCCAGCAGCCCCCTAGATGGTAGCAATGAGCAGTTCTTC	CASSPLDGSNEQFF
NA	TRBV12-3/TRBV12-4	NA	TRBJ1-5	TGTGCCAGCAGCCTAACCCAGGGACAGCCCCAGCATTTT	CASSLTQGQPQHF
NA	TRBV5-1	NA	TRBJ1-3	TGCGCCAGCAGCTTGGCAGGCGGACTCGGCGGAAACACCATATATTTT	CASSLAGGLGGNTIYF
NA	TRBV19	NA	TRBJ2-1	TGTGCCAGTAGTCCGTCCCTTAACAATGAGCAGTTCTTC	CASSPSLNNEQFF
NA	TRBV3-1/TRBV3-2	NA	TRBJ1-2	TGTGCCAGCAGCCAAGGCAGGTCCGGCTACACCTTC	CASSQGRSGYTF
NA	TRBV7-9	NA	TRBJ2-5	TGTGCCAGCAGCTTAGGGACAGTATTCCAAGAGACCCAGTACTTC	CASSLGTVFQETQYF
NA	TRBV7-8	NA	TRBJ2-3	TGTGCCAGCAGCTTAGGGAGGCACGATACGCAGTATTTT	CASSLGRHDTQYF
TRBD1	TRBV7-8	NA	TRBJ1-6	TGTGCCAGCAGCTTAGAGGACAGGGCGGCAAGTTCACCCCTCCACTTT	CASSLEDRAASSPLHF
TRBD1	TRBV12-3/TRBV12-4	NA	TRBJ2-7	TGTGCCAGCAGTTTAGTACAGGGGGCGCGACAGTACTTC	CASSLVQGARQYF
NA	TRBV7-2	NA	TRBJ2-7	TGTGCCAGCAGCTTAGAACTATCCTACGAGCAGTACTTC	CASSLELSYEQYF
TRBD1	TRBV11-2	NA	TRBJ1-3	TGTGCCAGCAGCTTAGTACAGGGGAAAGGAAACACCATATATTTT	CASSLVQGKGNTIYF
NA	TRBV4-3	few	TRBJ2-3	TGCGCCAGCAGCCAAGGGAGCACCACAGATACGCAGTATTTT	CASSQGSTTDTQYF
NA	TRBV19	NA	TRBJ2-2	TGTGCCAGTAGAATGGGAGTTTGGGTCGGCACCGGGGAGCTGTTTTTT	CASRMGVWVGTGELFF
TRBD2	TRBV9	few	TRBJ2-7	TGTGCCAGCAGCGTTAGCGGGGGCGGGCTCGGCGAGCAGTACTTC	CASSVSGGGLGEQYF
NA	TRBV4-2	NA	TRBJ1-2	TGTGCCAGCAGCCAAGAAGGGATGGGGAGTTCCTATGGCTACACCTTC	CASSQEGMGSSYGYTF
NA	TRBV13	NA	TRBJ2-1	TGTGCCAGCAGCCCCTTCGGCGGCTCTATCTCCTACAATGAGCAGTTCTTC	CASSPFGGSISYNEQFF
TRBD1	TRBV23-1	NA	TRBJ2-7	TGCGCCAGCATCCGGGACAGGGGAATTTTCGAGGACTACGAGCAGTACTTC	CASIRDRGIFEDYEQYF
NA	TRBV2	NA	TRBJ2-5	TGTGCCAGCAGTGCCAGGGACCAAGAGACCCAGTACTTC	CASSARDQETQYF
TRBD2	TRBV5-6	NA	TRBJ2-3	TGTGCCAGCAGCTTGGGACTAGCGGGGGTCACAGATACGCAGTATTTT	CASSLGLAGVTDTQYF